This passage covers 7 T cell receptor beta chains from one sample sequenced in a study of T cell responses to AZD1222 COVID-19 vaccine. The method was immunoSEQ multiplex PCR; TCRdb's version includes in-frame clones alone and lacks a portion of them. The sample records around 150,000 clones, approximately 90% being singletons. This material consisted of peripheral blood, taken on day 0 of MenACWY control vaccination. The origin of the receptors is an adult in good health.

The chain links TRBV7-9 to TRBJ2-7; no reliable D call. Between the trimmed V and J ends, which lost 4 bases and 2 bases, there was a span of 9 bases. Per germline, CDR1 SEHNR and CDR2 FQNEAQ (reference sequence). The CDR3 is 13 amino acids. CDR3 coding DNA: TGTGCCAGCAGCTGGTCCTCGGCCTACGAGCAGTACTTC. It yields the protein CASSWSSAYEQYF.

The chain has TRBV5-1 and TRBJ2-7; the match to TRBD2 covers 9 bases. J was trimmed by 3 bases and V by 4 bases; bases with no gene match: 8. The CDR3 contains 15 residues. Looked up from germline, CDR1 is SGHRS and CDR2 is YFSETQ. CDR3 amino acids: CASSHVLAGSYEQYF. The CDR3 coding sequence is TGCGCCAGCAGCCACGTCCTAGCGGGGAGCTACGAGCAGTACTTC.

The chain employs TRBV7-8 and TRBJ2-3; 8 positions agree with TRBD2. Germline V gives CDR1 SGHVS, CDR2 FQNEAQ. V shed 3 bases and J 3 bases; nucleotides not matched to a gene: 8. There are 16 residues in the CDR3. CDR3 protein: CASSFSSGSGTDTQYF. The CDR3 nucleotides are TGTGCCAGCAGCTTCAGCAGCGGGAGTGGAACAGATACGCAGTATTTT.

V gene TRBV21-1 combines with J gene TRBJ1-2. TRBV21-1 represents a pseudogene. The CDR3 covers 12 residues. The CDR3 loop is CATAPGGCGYTF. CDR3 DNA sequence: TGTGCAACTGCCCCCGGGGGATGCGGCTACACCTTC.

This chain connects TRBV10-3 to TRBJ1-2; D gene unclear. Germline CDR1 is ENHRY and CDR2 is SYGVKD. Deletions cut 7 bases from V and 0 bases from J, with 9 bases between. The CDR3 totals 13 residues. In nucleotides, the CDR3 is TGTGCCATCACAGCCGGGGCTAACTATGGCTACACCTTC. As protein: CAITAGANYGYTF.

The rearrangement links TRBV5-1 to TRBJ2-1, with D possibly matching TRBD2 (5 bases). This CDR3 contains 15 residues. Deletions cut 3 bases from V and 4 bases from J, with 14 bases between. CDR1 and CDR2 from the germline V gene are SGHRS and YFSETQ. The CDR3 nucleotides read TGCGCCAGCAGCTCCTCAAGCGGACCATACAATGAGCAGTTCTTC. This encodes CASSSSSGPYNEQFF.

The rearrangement links TRBV9 to TRBJ1-5; D is possibly TRBD1 (5 bases). Germline CDR1 reads SGDLS; CDR2 reads YYNGEE. The CDR3 loop spans 15 amino acids. V lost 2 bases and J 2 bases, leaving 11 bases between the germline ends. The CDR3 bases are TGTGCCAGCAGCGTTAAAGGGGACCGCAATCAGCCCCAGCATTTT. This sequence encodes CASSVKGDRNQPQHF.